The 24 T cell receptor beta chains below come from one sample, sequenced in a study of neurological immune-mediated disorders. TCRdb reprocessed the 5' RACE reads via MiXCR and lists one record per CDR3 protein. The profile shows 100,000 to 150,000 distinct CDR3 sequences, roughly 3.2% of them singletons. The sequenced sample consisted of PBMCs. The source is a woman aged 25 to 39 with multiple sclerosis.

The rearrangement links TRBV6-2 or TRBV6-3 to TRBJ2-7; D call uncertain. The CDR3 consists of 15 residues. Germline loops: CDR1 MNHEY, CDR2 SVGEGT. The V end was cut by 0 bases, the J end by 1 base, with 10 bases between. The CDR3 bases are TGTGCCAGCAGTTACTCCGCGGACGGTTCCTACGAGCAGTACTTC. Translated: CASSYSADGSYEQYF.

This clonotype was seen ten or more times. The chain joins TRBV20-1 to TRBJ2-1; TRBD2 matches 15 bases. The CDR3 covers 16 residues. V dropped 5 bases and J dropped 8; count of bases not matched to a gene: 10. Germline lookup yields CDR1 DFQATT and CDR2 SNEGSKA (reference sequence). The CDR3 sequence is CSAAPGLAGGGDEQFF. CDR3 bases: TGCAGTGCTGCCCCGGGACTAGCGGGGGGTGGGGATGAGCAGTTCTTC.

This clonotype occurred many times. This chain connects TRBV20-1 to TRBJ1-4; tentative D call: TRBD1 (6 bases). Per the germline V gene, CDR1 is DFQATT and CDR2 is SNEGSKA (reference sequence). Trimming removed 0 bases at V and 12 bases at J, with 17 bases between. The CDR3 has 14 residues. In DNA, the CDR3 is TGCAGTGCTAGAGATCGGAGGGGACAACGAGAACTGTTTTTT. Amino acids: CSARDRRGQRELFF.

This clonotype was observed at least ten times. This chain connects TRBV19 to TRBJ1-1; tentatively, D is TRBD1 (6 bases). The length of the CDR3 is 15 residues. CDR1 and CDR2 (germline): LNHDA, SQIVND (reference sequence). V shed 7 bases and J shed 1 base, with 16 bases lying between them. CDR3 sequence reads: CASKITGQSNTEAFF. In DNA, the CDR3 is TGTGCCAGTAAAATAACGGGACAATCGAACACTGAAGCTTTCTTT.

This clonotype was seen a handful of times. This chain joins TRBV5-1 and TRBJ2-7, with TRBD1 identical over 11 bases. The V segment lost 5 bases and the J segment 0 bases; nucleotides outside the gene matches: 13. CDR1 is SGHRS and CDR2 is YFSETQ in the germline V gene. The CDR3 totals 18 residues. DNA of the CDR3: TGCGCCAGCAGGGCCCGGGACAGGGGGAACCGTGACTCCTACGAGCAGTACTTC. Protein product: CASRARDRGNRDSYEQYF.

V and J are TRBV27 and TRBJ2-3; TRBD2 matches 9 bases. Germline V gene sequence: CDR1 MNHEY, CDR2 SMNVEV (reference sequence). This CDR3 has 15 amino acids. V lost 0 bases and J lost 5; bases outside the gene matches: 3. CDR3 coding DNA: TGTGCCAGCAGTTTATCGTTACTAGCGGGAGATACGCAGTATTTT. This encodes CASSLSLLAGDTQYF.

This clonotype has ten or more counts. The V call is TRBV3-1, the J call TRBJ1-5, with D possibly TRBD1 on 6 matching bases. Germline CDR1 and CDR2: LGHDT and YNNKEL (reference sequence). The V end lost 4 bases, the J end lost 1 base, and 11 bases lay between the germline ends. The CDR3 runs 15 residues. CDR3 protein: CASSRPGVSNQPQHF. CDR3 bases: TGTGCCAGCAGCCGACCAGGGGTGAGCAATCAGCCCCAGCATTTT. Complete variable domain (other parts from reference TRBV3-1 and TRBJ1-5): DTAVSQTPKYLVTQMGNDKSIKCEQNLGHDTMYWYKQDSKKFLKIMFSYNNKELIINETVPNRFSPKSPDKAHLNLHINSLELGDSAVYFCASSRPGVSNQPQHFGDGTRLSIL.

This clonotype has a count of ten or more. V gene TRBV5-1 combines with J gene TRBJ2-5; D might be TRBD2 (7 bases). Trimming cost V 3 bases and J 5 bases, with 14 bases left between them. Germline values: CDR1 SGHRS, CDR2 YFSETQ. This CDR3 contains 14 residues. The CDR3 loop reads CASSSTGRGETQYF. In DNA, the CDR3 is TGCGCCAGCAGCTCAACAGGGAGGGGTGAGACCCAGTACTTC.

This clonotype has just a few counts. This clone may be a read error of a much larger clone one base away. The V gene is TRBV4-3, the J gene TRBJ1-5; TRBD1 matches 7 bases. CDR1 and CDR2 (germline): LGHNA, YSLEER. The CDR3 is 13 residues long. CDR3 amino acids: CASSQTPGGTQNF. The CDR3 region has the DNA TGCGCCAGCAGCCAAACCCCAGGGGGTACCCAGAATTTT.

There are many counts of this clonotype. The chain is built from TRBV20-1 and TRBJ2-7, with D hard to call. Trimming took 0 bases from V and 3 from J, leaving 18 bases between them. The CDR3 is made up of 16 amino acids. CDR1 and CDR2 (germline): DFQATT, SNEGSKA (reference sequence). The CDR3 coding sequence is TGCAGTGCTAGAGATCCAAGTAGTAGATCGGTCTACGAGCAGTACTTC. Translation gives CSARDPSSRSVYEQYF.

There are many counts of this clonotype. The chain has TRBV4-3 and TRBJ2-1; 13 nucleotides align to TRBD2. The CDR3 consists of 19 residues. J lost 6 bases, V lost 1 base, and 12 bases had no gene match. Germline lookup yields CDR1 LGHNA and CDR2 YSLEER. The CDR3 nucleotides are TGCGCCAGCAGCCAAGGCCGGACTAGCGGGAGAGAATCGCTCAATGAGCAGTTCTTC. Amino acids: CASSQGRTSGRESLNEQFF.

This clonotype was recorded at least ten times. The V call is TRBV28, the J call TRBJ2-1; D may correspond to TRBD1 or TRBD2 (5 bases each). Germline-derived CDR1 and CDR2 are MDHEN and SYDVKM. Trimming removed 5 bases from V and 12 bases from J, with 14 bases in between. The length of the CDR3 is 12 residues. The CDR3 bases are TGTGCCAGCAGTCCCGACCTGAGGGGGCAGTTCTTC. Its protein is CASSPDLRGQFF.

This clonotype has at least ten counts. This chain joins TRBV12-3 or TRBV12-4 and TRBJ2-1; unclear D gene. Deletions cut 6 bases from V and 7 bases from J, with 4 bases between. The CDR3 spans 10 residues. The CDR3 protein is CASRGNEQFF. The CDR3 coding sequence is TGTGCCAGCAGGGGGAATGAGCAGTTCTTC.

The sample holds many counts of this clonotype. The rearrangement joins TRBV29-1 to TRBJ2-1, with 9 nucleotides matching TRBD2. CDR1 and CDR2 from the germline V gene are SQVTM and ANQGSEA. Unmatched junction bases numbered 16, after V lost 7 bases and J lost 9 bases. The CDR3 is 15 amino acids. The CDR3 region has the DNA TGCAGCGCTTGTGGCTCTAGCGGGGTGGAGGTTGAGCAGTTCTTC. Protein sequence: CSACGSSGVEVEQFF.

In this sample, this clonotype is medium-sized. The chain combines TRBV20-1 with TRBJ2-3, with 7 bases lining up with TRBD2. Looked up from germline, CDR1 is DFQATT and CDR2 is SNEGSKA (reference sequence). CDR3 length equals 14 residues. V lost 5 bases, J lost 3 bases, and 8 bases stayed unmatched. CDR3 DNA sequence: TGCAGTGCTCAAGGACTAGGCCAAACAGATACGCAGTATTTT. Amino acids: CSAQGLGQTDTQYF.

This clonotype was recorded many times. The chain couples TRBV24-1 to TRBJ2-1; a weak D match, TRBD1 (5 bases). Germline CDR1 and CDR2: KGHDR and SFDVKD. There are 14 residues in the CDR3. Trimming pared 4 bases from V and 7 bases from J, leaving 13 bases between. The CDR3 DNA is TGTGCCACCAGTGACACCCCGACAGCGAATGAGCAGTTCTTC. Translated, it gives CATSDTPTANEQFF.

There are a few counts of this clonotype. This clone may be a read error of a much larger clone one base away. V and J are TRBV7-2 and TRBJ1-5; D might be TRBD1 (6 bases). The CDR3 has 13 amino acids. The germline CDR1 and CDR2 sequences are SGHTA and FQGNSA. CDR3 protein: CASSLGGGGSQNF. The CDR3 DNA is TGTGCCAGCAGCTTAGGGGGGGGCGGTTCCCAGAATTTT.

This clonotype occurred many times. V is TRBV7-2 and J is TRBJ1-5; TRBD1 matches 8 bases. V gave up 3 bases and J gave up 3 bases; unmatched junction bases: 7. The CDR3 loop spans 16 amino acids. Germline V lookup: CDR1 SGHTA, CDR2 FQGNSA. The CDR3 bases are TGTGCCAGCAGCTTGGTCGGGACAGGAGCCAATCAGCCCCAGCATTTT. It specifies CASSLVGTGANQPQHF. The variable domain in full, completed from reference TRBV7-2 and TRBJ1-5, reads GAGVSQSPSNKVTEKGKDVELRCDPISGHTALYWYRQSLGQGLEFLIYFQGNSAPDKSGLPSDRFSAERTGGSVSTLTIQRTQQEDSAVYLCASSLVGTGANQPQHFGDGTRLSIL.

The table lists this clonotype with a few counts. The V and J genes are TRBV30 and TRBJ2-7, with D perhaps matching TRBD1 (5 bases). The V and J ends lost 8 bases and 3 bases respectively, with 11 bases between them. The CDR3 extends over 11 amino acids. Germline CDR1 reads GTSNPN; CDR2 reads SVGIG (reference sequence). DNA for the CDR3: TGTGCCCTCCGCAGGGACTACGAGCAGTACTTC. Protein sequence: CALRRDYEQYF.

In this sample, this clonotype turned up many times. Written as DNA, the CDR3 is TGCGCCAGCAGCTTGGAAGGGACCAAAGGCTACACCTTC. Its protein is CASSLEGTKGYTF. The V and J genes are TRBV5-1 and TRBJ1-2; tentatively, D is TRBD1 (5 bases). Germline CDR1 and CDR2: SGHRS and YFSETQ. This CDR3 region has 13 residues. Deletions cut 0 bases from V and 8 bases from J, with 11 bases between.

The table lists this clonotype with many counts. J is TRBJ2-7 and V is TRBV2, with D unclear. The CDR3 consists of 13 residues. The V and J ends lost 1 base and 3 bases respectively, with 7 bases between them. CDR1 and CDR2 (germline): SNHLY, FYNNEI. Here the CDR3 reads CASSEGVIYEQYF. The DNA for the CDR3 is TGTGCCAGCAGTGAAGGAGTTATCTACGAGCAGTACTTC. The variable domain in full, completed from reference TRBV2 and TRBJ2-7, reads EPEVTQTPSHQVTQMGQEVILRCVPISNHLYFYWYRQILGQKVEFLVSFYNNEISEKSEIFDDQFSVERPDGSNFTLKIRSTKLEDSAMYFCASSEGVIYEQYFGPGTRLTVT.

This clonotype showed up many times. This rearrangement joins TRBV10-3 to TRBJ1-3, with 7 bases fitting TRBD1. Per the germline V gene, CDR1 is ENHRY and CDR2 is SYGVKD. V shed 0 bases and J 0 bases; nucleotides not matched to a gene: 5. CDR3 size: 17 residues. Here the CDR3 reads CAISESRTGPSGNTIYF. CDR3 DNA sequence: TGTGCCATCAGTGAGTCAAGGACAGGACCCTCTGGAAACACCATATATTTT.

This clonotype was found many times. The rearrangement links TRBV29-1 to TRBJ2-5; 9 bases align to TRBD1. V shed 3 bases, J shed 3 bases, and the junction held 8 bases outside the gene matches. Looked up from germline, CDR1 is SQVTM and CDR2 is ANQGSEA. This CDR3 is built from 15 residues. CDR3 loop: CSVDQGQGEEETQYF. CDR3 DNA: TGCAGCGTTGACCAGGGACAGGGAGAGGAAGAGACCCAGTACTTC.

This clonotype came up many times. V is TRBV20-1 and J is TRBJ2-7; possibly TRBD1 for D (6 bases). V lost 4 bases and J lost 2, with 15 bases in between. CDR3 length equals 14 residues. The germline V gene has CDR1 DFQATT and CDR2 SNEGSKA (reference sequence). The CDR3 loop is CSATLDRYPYEQYF. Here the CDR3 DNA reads TGCAGTGCTACTCTAGACAGGTACCCCTACGAGCAGTACTTC.